This entry lists 20 T cell receptor beta chains sequenced from one sample in a study of T cells expressing NK-cell markers (dated by TCRdb to about 2020). To prepare the library, 5' RACE was applied. TCRdb lists the instrument as Illumina HiSeq 2000. TCRdb reprocessed the reads and lists each CDR3 protein sequence as a single entry, with no DNA. The sample's clone listing holds about 460,000 distinct CDR3 sequences. Almost 1.5% of the sample is taken by the ten largest. Sequenced material: blood T cells: a sorted CD56 or NKG2C T cell subset, CD4+ or CD8+ T cells, or bulk PBMC T cells (not recorded which). The receptors were gathered from a woman between 50 and 59 years old in good health. Donor details come from another sample of the same person, matched by shared clones.

The gene calls are TRBV7-2 and TRBJ2-2; with no DNA, the TCRdb D assignment of TRBD2 cannot be verified. CDR1 is SGHTA and CDR2 is FQGNSA in the germline V gene. The CDR3 is 15 amino acids. The CDR3: CASSPQPDRTGELFF.

The rearrangement links TRBV7-9 to TRBJ1-1. This CDR3 is built from 12 residues. CDR1 SEHNR and CDR2 FQNEAQ come from the germline V gene (reference sequence). The CDR3 sequence: CAGGEVNTEAFF.

J is TRBJ2-3 and V is TRBV20-1; TCRdb returns TRBD2, unconfirmable since there is no DNA. Germline V gene data show CDR1 as DFQATT and CDR2 as SNEGSKA (reference sequence). This CDR3 region has 15 residues. This CDR3 reads CSATSAAGSTDTQYF.

The rearrangement joins TRBV6-5 to TRBJ1-3. This CDR3 has 14 amino acids. The germline gives CDR1 MNHEY, CDR2 SVGAGI. CDR3 sequence: CASRNRVTGNTIYF.

The gene calls are TRBV20-1 and TRBJ2-1; the D gene TCRdb calls, TRBD1, cannot be checked with no DNA. CDR1 is DFQATT and CDR2 is SNEGSKA in the germline V gene (reference sequence). The CDR3 length is 13 residues. This CDR3 reads CSARRGAFDEQFF.

The rearrangement joins TRBV10-2 to TRBJ1-1; TCRdb lists TRBD1, though no DNA is available to test this call. The CDR3 has 15 amino acids. Germline CDR1 and CDR2: WSHSY and SAAADI. CDR3 protein: CASSPGQRGRAEAFF.

The gene calls are TRBV14 and TRBJ2-7. The CDR3 is made up of 12 amino acids. The germline gives CDR1 SGHDN, CDR2 FVKESK. CDR3 in amino acids: CASSQDFYEQYF.

This chain uses TRBV5-1 with TRBJ1-1. In germline, CDR1 is SGHRS, CDR2 YFSETQ. This CDR3 comprises 13 residues. This CDR3 is CASSLGQDTEAFF.

The chain employs TRBV3-1 and TRBJ1-3; TCRdb selects TRBD1, and the lack of DNA leaves this call unchecked. CDR1 is LGHDT and CDR2 is YNNKEL in the germline V gene (reference sequence). The CDR3 has 18 residues. The CDR3: CASSQEGQGGFSGNTIYF.

The chain carries TRBV3-1 and TRBJ2-5. CDR1 LGHDT and CDR2 YNNKEL come from the germline V gene (reference sequence). This CDR3 has 14 amino acids. Here the CDR3 reads CASSQVLKLETQYF.

The chain carries TRBV7-9 and TRBJ1-2; TCRdb's D call, TRBD1, is unchecked because there is no DNA. CDR1 is SEHNR and CDR2 is FQNEAQ in the germline V gene (reference sequence). This CDR3 contains 16 residues. The CDR3 reads CASSSVGGQNPYGYTF.

The V call is TRBV14, the J call TRBJ1-2; TCRdb proposes TRBD1, but this gene call is untestable without DNA. Germline CDR1 is SGHDN and CDR2 is FVKESK. The CDR3 extends over 14 amino acids. The chain's CDR3 is CASSQVGTGYGYTF.

This chain joins TRBV7-9 and TRBJ2-1; TCRdb picks TRBD2, but there is no DNA to check that call. This CDR3 region has 17 residues. Germline lookup yields CDR1 SEHNR and CDR2 FQNEAQ (reference sequence). The CDR3 reads CASSLALGLVKPNELFF.

J is TRBJ2-1 and V is TRBV7-7; TCRdb proposes TRBD2, but this gene call is untestable without DNA. Germline CDR1 SSHAT, CDR2 FNYEAQ (reference sequence). The CDR3 extends over 13 amino acids. The CDR3 loop reads CASSLGEANEQFF. Complete variable domain (other parts from reference TRBV7-7 and TRBJ2-1): GAGVSQSPRYKVTKRGQDVTLRCDPISSHATLYWYQQALGQGPEFLTYFNYEAQPDKSGLPSDRFSAERPEGSISTLTIQRTEQRDSAMYRCASSLGEANEQFFGPGTRLTVL.

The gene calls are TRBV29-1 and TRBJ1-6; TCRdb lists TRBD1, though no DNA is available to test this call. The CDR3 totals 13 residues. Germline values: CDR1 SQVTM, CDR2 ANQGSEA. CDR3: CSAATDYNSPLHF.

This chain uses TRBV12-3 or TRBV12-4 with TRBJ2-7. CDR3 size: 12 residues. CDR3 protein: CASSLVSEEQYF.

The V call is TRBV28, the J call TRBJ2-2; TCRdb picks TRBD2, but there is no DNA to check that call. This CDR3 region has 14 residues. The germline gives CDR1 MDHEN, CDR2 SYDVKM. CDR3 sequence reads: CASNLEARSGELFF. The full variable domain, completed using reference TRBV28 and TRBJ2-2, is DVKVTQSSRYLVKRTGEKVFLECVQDMDHENMFWYRQDPGLGLRLIYFSYDVKMKEKGDIPEGYSVSREKKERFSLILESASTNQTSMYLCASNLEARSGELFFGEGSRLTVL.

This sequence joins TRBV12-3 or TRBV12-4 and TRBJ2-1; TCRdb's D gene call, TRBD1, goes unchecked for lack of DNA. The CDR3 is 16 amino acids. The CDR3 spells CASRGRGQGSYNEQFF.

The rearrangement joins TRBV5-1 to TRBJ1-1. Germline V CDR1 and CDR2: SGHRS, YFSETQ. CDR3 length: 13 residues. CDR3 sequence reads: CASSLDYPNEAFF.

The chain carries TRBV28 and TRBJ2-3; TCRdb's D call of TRBD2 is untestable without DNA. The CDR3 loop spans 14 amino acids. CDR1 is MDHEN, CDR2 SYDVKM, per germline. The CDR3 sequence is CASMPSGRRDTQYF.